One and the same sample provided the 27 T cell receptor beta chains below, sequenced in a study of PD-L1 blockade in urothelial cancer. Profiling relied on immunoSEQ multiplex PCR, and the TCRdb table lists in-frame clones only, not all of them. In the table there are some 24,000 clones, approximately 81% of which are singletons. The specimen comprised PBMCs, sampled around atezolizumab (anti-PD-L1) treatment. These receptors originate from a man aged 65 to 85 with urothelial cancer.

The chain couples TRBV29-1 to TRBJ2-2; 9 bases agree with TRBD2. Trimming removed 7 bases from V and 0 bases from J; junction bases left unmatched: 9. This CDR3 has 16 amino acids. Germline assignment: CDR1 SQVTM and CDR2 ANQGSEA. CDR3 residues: CSARGSGSPNTGELFF. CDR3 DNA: TGCAGCGCGAGGGGTAGCGGGAGTCCGAACACCGGGGAGCTGTTTTTT.

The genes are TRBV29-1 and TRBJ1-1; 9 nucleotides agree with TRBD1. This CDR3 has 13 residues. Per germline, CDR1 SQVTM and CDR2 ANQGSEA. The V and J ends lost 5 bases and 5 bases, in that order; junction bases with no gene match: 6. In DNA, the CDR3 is TGCAGCGTTCGTGGGGACAGGGTGACTGAAGCTTTCTTT. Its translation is CSVRGDRVTEAFF.

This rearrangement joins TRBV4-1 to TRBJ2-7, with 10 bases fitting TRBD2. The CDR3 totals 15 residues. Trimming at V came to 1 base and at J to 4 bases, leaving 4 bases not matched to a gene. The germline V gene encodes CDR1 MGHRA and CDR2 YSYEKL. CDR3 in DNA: TGCGCCAGCAGCCAAGTGTTAGCGGGAGGTTACGAGCAGTACTTC. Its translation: CASSQVLAGGYEQYF.

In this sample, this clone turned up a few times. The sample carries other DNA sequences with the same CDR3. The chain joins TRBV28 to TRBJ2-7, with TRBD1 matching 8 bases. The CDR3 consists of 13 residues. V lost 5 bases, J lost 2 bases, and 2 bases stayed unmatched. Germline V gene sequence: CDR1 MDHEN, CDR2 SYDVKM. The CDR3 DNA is TGTGCCAGCAGTCTCAGGGGGCCCTACGAGCAGTACTTC. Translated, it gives CASSLRGPYEQYF.

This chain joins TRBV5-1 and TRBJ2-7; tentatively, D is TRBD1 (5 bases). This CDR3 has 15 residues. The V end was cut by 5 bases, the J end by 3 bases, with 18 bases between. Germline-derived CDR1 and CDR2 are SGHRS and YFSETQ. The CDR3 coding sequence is TGCGCCAGCAGAAGTCAGACAGACGATTTCTACGAGCAGTACTTC. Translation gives CASRSQTDDFYEQYF.

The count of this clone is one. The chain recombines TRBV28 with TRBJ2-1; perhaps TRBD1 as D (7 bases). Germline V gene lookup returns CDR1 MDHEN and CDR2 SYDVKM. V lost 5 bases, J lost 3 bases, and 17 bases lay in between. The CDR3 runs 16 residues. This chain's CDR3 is CASSAPTGRIYNEQFF. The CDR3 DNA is TGTGCCAGCAGTGCCCCGACAGGGAGGATCTACAATGAGCAGTTCTTC. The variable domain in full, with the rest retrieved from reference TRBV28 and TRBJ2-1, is DVKVTQSSRYLVKRTGEKVFLECVQDMDHENMFWYRQDPGLGLRLIYFSYDVKMKEKGDIPEGYSVSREKKERFSLILESASTNQTSMYLCASSAPTGRIYNEQFFGPGTRLTVL.

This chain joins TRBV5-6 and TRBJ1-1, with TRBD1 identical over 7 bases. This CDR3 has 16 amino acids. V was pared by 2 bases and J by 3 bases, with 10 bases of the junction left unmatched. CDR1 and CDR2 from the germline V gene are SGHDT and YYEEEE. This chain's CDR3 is CASSLDRVISHTEAFF. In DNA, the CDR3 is TGTGCCAGCAGCTTAGACAGGGTAATATCGCACACTGAAGCTTTCTTT.

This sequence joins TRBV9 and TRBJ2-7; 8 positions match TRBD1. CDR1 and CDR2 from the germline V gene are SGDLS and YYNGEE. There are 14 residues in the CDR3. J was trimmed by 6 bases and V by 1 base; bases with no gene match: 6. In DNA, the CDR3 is TGTGCCAGCAGCGTACTGACAGGGGAAGGCGAGCAGTACTTC. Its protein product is CASSVLTGEGEQYF.

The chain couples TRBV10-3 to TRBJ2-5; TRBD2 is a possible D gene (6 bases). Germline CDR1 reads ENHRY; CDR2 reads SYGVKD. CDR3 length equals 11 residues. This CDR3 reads CAAGSQETQYF. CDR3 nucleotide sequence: TGTGCGGCGGGGTCCCAAGAGACCCAGTACTTC.

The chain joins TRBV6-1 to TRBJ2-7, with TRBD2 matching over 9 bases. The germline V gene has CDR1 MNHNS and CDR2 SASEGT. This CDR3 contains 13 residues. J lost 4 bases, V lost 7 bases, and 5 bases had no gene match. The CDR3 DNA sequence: TGTGCCAGCAATAGCGGGAGTATGTACGAGCAGTACTTC. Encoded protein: CASNSGSMYEQYF.

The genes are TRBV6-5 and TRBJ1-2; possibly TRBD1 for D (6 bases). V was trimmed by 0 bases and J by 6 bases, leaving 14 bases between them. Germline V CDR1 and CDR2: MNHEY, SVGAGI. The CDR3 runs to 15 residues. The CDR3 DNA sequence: TGTGCCAGCAGTTACTCGATTGGGGGCAGCGATGGCTACACCTTC. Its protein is CASSYSIGGSDGYTF.

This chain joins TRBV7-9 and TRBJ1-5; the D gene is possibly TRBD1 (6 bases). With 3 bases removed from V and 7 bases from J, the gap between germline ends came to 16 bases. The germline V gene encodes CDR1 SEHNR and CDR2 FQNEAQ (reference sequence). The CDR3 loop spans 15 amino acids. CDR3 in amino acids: CASSLGGGDGQPQHF. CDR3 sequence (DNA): TGTGCCAGCAGCTTGGGAGGGGGGGACGGGCAGCCCCAGCATTTT.

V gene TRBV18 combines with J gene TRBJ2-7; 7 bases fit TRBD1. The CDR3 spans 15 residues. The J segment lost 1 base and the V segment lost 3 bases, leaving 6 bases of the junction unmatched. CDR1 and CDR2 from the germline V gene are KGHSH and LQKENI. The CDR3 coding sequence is TGTGCCAGCTCACCGTCCACAGGGGCTTCCTACGAGCAGTACTTC. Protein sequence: CASSPSTGASYEQYF.

The CDR3 reads CASSSQGPGETQYF. The DNA of the CDR3 is TGCGCCAGCAGCTCACAGGGTCCGGGGGAGACCCAGTACTTC. The chain employs TRBV5-1 and TRBJ2-5; possibly TRBD1 for D (6 bases). The CDR3 contains 14 residues. The V gene lost 3 bases and the J gene lost 5 bases, with 14 bases spanning the gap. From germline, CDR1 is SGHRS and CDR2 YFSETQ.

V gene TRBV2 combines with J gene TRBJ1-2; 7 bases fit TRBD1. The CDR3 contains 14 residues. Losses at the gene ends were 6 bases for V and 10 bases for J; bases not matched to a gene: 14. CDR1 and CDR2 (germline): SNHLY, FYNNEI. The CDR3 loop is CASRETGTNGHYTF. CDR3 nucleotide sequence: TGTGCCAGCAGAGAGACAGGGACCAACGGGCACTACACCTTC.

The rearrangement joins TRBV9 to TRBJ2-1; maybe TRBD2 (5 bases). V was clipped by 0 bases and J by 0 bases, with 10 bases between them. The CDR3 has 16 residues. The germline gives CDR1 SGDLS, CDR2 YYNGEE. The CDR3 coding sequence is TGTGCCAGCAGCGTAGAGGGAGTTTTCTCCTACAATGAGCAGTTCTTC. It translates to CASSVEGVFSYNEQFF.

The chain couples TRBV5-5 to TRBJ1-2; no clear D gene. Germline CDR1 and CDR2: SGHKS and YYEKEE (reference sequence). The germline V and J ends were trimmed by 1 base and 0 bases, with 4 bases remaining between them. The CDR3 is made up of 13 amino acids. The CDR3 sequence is CASSLSANYGYTF. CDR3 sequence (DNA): TGTGCCAGCAGCTTGTCAGCTAACTATGGCTACACCTTC.

CDR3 in DNA: TGTGCCAGCAGCTTGGAGACAGGGGGAGACATTCAGTACTTC. As protein: CASSLETGGDIQYF. This chain links TRBV5-4 with TRBJ2-4; TRBD1 agrees at 9 bases. J was trimmed by 8 bases and V by 0 bases; bases with no gene match: 3. Germline-derived CDR1 and CDR2 are SGHNT and YYREEE (reference sequence). The CDR3 is 14 residues long.

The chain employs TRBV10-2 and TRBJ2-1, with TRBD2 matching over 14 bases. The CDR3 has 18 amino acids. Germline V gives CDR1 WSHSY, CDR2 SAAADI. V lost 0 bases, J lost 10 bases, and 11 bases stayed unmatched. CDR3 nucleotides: TGCGCCAGCAGTGAGTCCTTCCCGGGACTAGCGGGAGCGCGGGAGCAGTTCTTC. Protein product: CASSESFPGLAGAREQFF.

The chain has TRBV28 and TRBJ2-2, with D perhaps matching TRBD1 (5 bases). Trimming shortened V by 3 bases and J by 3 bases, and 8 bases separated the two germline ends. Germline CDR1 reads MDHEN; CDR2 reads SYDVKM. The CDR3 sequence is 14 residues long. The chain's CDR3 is CASSFIGDTGELFF. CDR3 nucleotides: TGTGCCAGCAGTTTCATAGGGGACACCGGGGAGCTGTTTTTT.

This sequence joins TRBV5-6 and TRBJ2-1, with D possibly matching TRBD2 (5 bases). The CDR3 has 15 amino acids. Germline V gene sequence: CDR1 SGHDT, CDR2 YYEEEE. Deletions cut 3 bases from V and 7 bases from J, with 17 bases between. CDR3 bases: TGTGCCAGCAGCTCCGACTACGAACAAGGAAATGAGCAGTTCTTC. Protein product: CASSSDYEQGNEQFF.

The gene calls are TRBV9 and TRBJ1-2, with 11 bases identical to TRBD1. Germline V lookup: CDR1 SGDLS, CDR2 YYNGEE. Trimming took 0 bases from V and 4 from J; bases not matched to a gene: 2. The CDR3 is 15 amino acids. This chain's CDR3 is CASSVGTGGLYGYTF. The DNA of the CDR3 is TGTGCCAGCAGCGTAGGGACAGGGGGCCTCTATGGCTACACCTTC.

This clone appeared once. The CDR3 region is CASSWGTGYRETQYF. CDR3 sequence (DNA): TGTGCCAGCAGCTGGGGGACAGGGTATAGAGAGACCCAGTACTTC. V gene TRBV5-5 combines with J gene TRBJ2-5; 9 bases map to TRBD1. This CDR3 is 15 amino acids long. CDR1 and CDR2 from the germline V gene are SGHKS and YYEKEE (reference sequence). With 3 bases clipped from V and 4 bases from J, the junction kept 7 bases outside the gene matches. Supplemented by reference TRBV5-5 and TRBJ2-5, the full variable domain reads DAGVTQSPTHLIKTRGQQVTLRCSPISGHKSVSWYQQVLGQGPQFIFQYYEKEERGRGNFPDRFSARQFPNYSSELNVNALLLGDSALYLCASSWGTGYRETQYFGPGTRLLVL.

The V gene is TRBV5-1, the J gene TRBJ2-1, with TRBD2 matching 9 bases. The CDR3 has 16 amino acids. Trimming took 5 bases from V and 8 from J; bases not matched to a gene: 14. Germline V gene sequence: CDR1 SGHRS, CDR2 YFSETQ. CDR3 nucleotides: TGCGCCAGCAGAGTTATTAGCGGGAGTGGCGAGGATGAGCAGTTCTTC. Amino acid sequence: CASRVISGSGEDEQFF.

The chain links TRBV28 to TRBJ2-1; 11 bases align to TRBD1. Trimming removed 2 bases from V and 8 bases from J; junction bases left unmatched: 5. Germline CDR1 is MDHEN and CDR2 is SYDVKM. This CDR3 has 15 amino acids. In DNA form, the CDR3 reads TGTGCCAGCAGTTTAGATCGGACAGGGGGCTATGAGCAGTTCTTC. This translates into CASSLDRTGGYEQFF.

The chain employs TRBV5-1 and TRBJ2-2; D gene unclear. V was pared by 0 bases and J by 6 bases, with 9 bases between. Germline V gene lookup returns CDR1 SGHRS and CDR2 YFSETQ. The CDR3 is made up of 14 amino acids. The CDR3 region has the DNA TGCGCCAGCAGCTTGGCCGCGGTGGCCGGGGAGCTGTTTTTT. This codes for CASSLAAVAGELFF.

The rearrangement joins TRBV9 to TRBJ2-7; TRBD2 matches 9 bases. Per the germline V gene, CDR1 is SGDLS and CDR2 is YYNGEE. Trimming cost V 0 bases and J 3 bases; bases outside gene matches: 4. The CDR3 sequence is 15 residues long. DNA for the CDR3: TGTGCCAGCAGCGTAGATGGCGGGAGGGTCTACGAGCAGTACTTC. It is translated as CASSVDGGRVYEQYF. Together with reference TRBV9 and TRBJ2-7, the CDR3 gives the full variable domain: DSGVTQTPKHLITATGQRVTLRCSPRSGDLSVYWYQQSLDQGLQFLIQYYNGEERAKGNILERFSAQQFPDLHSELNLSSLELGDSALYFCASSVDGGRVYEQYFGPGTRLTVT.